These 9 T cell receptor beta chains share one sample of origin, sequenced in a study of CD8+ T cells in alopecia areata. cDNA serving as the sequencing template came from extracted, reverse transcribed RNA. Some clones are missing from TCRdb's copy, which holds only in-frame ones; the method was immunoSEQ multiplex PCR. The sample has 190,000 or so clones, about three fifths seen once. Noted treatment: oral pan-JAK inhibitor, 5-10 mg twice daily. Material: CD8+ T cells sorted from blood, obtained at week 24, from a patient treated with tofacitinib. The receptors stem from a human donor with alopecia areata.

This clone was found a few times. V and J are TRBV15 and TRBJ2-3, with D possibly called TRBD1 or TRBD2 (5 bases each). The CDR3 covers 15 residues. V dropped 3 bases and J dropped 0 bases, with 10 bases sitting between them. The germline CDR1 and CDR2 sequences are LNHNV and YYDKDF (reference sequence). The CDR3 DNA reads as TGTGCCACCAGCAGTCGGGACGGTAGCACAGATACGCAGTATTTT. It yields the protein CATSSRDGSTDTQYF.

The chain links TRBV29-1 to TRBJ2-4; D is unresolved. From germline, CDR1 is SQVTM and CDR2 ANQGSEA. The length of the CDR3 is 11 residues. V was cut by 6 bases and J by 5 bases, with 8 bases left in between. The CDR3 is CSVHTENIQYF. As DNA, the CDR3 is TGCAGCGTCCACACGGAAAACATTCAGTACTTC.

In DNA form, the CDR3 reads TGTGCTAGTGGTTTGGCTCTCCGGGACAGGGACCATCAGCCCCAGCATTTT. Its translation is CASGLALRDRDHQPQHF. This chain connects TRBV12-5 to TRBJ1-5; 9 bases line up with TRBD1. This CDR3 region has 17 residues. Unmatched junction bases numbered 9, after V lost 1 base and J lost 5 bases. The germline V gene encodes CDR1 LGHNT and CDR2 FRNRAP.

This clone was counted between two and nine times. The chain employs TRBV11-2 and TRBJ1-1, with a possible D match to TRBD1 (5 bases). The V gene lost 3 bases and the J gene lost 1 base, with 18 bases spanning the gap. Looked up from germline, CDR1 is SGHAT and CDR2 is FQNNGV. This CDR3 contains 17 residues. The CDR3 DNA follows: TGTGCCAGCAGCTTTGATGCCGGGGACTTACCGAACACTGAAGCTTTCTTT. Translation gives CASSFDAGDLPNTEAFF.

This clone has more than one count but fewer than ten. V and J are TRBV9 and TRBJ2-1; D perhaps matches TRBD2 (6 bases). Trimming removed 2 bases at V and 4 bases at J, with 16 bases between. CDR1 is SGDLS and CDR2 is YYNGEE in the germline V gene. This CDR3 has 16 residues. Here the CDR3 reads CASSVPGTPGYNEQFF. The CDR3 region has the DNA TGTGCCAGCAGCGTTCCGGGGACTCCGGGGTACAATGAGCAGTTCTTC.

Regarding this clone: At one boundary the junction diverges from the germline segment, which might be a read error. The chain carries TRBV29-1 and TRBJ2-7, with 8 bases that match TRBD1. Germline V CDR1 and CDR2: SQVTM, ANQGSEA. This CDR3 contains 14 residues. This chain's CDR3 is CSFEGSSGGGEQYF. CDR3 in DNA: TGCAGCTTTGAGGGGTCGTCAGGGGGCGGCGAGCAGTACTTC.

The CDR3 here is CAWSDAGKTQYF. The CDR3 DNA follows: TGTGCCTGGAGTGATGCCGGAAAGACCCAGTACTTC. This chain connects TRBV30 to TRBJ2-5; D uncertain. The CDR3 is made up of 12 amino acids. Germline values: CDR1 GTSNPN, CDR2 SVGIG (reference sequence). Trimming removed 1 base at V and 6 bases at J, with 9 bases between.

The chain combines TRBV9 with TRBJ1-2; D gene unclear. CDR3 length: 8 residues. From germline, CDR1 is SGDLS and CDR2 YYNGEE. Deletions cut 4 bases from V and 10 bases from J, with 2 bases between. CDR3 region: CASSPYTF. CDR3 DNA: TGTGCCAGCAGCCCCTACACCTTC.

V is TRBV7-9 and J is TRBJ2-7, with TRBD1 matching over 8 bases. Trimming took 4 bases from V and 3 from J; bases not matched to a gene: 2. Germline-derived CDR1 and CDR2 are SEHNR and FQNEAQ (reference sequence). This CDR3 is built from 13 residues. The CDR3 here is CASSSGQDYEQYF. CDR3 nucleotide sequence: TGTGCCAGCAGCTCGGGACAGGACTACGAGCAGTACTTC.